This T cell receptor beta chain was recovered during a study of STAT5B mutations in CD4+ large granular lymphocyte leukemia. Only in-frame clones appear in the TCRdb table, and some are missing; sequencing was by immunoSEQ multiplex PCR. The top ten hold approximately 0.4% of the sample, which has about 46,000 clones, about four fifths seen once. This CDR3 contains 14 residues. The junction had 7 bases not matched to a gene; V was cut back by 8 bases and J by 8 bases. Germline-derived CDR1 and CDR2 are SNHLY and FYNNEI. The TCR comes from a human donor in good health. The sample consisted of CD4+ T cells from blood buffy coats. The chain joins TRBV2 to TRBJ2-1, with 12 bases lining up with TRBD2. This CDR3 reads CASRASGRGDEQFF. For the CDR3, the DNA is TGTGCCAGCCGGGCTAGCGGGAGGGGGGATGAGCAGTTCTTC.